Each of the 15 T cell receptor beta chains below was sequenced from the same sample in a study of T cell responses to AZD1222 COVID-19 vaccine. The repertoire was sequenced with immunoSEQ multiplex PCR; TCRdb's copy has only in-frame clones and lacks some. This sample has approximately 70,000 clones, with 88% found just once. The sequences come from peripheral blood, collected 28 days after the second dose of the MenACWY control vaccine. The source of these receptors is an adult who received the MenACWY meningococcal vaccine as a control.

The rearrangement uses TRBV19 and TRBJ1-5; 10 bases line up with TRBD1. The germline CDR1 and CDR2 sequences are LNHDA and SQIVND (reference sequence). This CDR3 is built from 17 residues. The ends lost 5 bases at V and 1 base at J; junction bases unmatched: 8. The CDR3 reads CASSGTGVLGSNQPQHF. CDR3 bases: TGTGCCAGTAGTGGGACAGGGGTCCTCGGGAGCAATCAGCCCCAGCATTTT.

The CDR3 spells CSVVGQRYEQYF. The CDR3 DNA is TGCAGCGTTGTAGGACAGCGGTACGAGCAGTACTTC. The chain is built from TRBV29-1 and TRBJ2-7; a weak D match, TRBD1 (6 bases). Between the trimmed V and J ends, which lost 4 bases and 4 bases, there was a span of 11 bases. The V gene's germline CDR1 is SQVTM and CDR2 ANQGSEA. The CDR3 contains 12 residues.

This chain joins TRBV30 and TRBJ2-5; D possibly corresponds to TRBD1 (6 bases). Trimming removed 5 bases at V and 9 bases at J, with 19 bases between. This CDR3 has 13 residues. Germline loops: CDR1 GTSNPN, CDR2 SVGIG (reference sequence). The CDR3 DNA is TGTGCCTGGGCCAGGACAGTCCAAGGGGCCCAGTACTTC. It translates to CAWARTVQGAQYF. The full variable domain, with the rest looked up from reference TRBV30 and TRBJ2-5, is SQTIHQWPATLVQPVGSPLSLECTVEGTSNPNLYWYRQAAGRGLQLLFYSVGIGQISSEVPQNLSASRPQDRQFILSSKKLLLSDSGFYLCAWARTVQGAQYFGPGTRLLVL.

J is TRBJ2-3 and V is TRBV11-1; the D call may be TRBD1 or TRBD2 (5 bases each). Germline assignment: CDR1 SGHAT and CDR2 FQDESV (reference sequence). Trimming took off 8 bases at V and 4 bases at J, with 13 bases between the two ends. The CDR3 runs to 13 residues. The CDR3 protein is CASGGWGPDTQYF. The CDR3 nucleotides read TGTGCCAGCGGTGGATGGGGACCAGATACGCAGTATTTT.

The rearrangement links TRBV27 to TRBJ2-3, with D possibly TRBD1 on 6 matching bases. The CDR3 extends over 14 amino acids. V was trimmed by 1 base and J by 6 bases, leaving 11 bases between them. Per germline, CDR1 MNHEY and CDR2 SMNVEV (reference sequence). CDR3 amino acids: CASSLYRALDTQYF. CDR3 DNA: TGTGCCAGCAGTTTATACAGGGCCCTGGATACGCAGTATTTT.

CDR3: CASCTTAMNTEAFF. The CDR3 region has the DNA TGTGCCAGCTGCACGACGGCGATGAACACTGAAGCTTTCTTT. The J gene is TRBJ1-1, the V gene TRBV2, with D hard to call. CDR3 size: 14 residues. Trimming removed 8 bases at V and 0 bases at J, with 13 bases between. Germline CDR1 is SNHLY and CDR2 is FYNNEI.

The V call is TRBV5-1, the J call TRBJ2-7; 9 bases line up with TRBD1. Looked up from germline, CDR1 is SGHRS and CDR2 is YFSETQ. This CDR3 has 14 residues. Germline trimming cut 2 bases from V and 3 bases from J; bases unmatched to any gene: 3. CDR3 loop: CASSLGTGLYEQYF. The CDR3 DNA is TGCGCCAGCAGCTTAGGGACAGGGCTCTACGAGCAGTACTTC.

The chain uses TRBV18 and TRBJ1-1, with unresolved D. Trimming cost V 2 bases and J 3 bases, with 16 bases left between them. Germline lookup yields CDR1 KGHSH and CDR2 LQKENI. The CDR3 runs to 16 residues. The DNA for the CDR3 is TGTGCCAGCTCACCATCGGGGAGAGGACGGTACACTGAAGCTTTCTTT. Translation gives CASSPSGRGRYTEAFF.

The rearrangement links TRBV9 to TRBJ2-3; TRBD2 matches at 13 bases. Per germline, CDR1 SGDLS and CDR2 YYNGEE. This CDR3 is 16 amino acids long. Trimming at V came to 4 bases and at J to 5 bases, leaving 7 bases not matched to a gene. CDR3 nucleotides: TGTGCCAGCAGCTCAGGGACTAGCGGGACGGTAGATACGCAGTATTTT. Amino acid sequence: CASSSGTSGTVDTQYF.

The chain employs TRBV18 and TRBJ1-1; unclear D gene. This CDR3 comprises 14 residues. From germline, CDR1 is KGHSH and CDR2 LQKENI. The V end was cut by 5 bases, the J end by 2 bases, with 12 bases between. The CDR3 DNA reads TGTGCCAGCTCAGGGGTCAGACCTAACACTGAAGCTTTCTTT. Translation gives CASSGVRPNTEAFF.

The genes are TRBV19 and TRBJ2-7; a weak D match, TRBD1 (6 bases). Germline CDR1 reads LNHDA; CDR2 reads SQIVND (reference sequence). Trimming pared 4 bases from V and 1 base from J, leaving 11 bases between. The CDR3 has 14 residues. CDR3 loop: CASSTQGNSYEQYF. The CDR3 DNA reads TGTGCCAGTAGTACTCAGGGGAATTCCTACGAGCAGTACTTC.

V is TRBV6-6 and J is TRBJ2-5; 10 bases map to TRBD2. Germline CDR1 is MNHNY and CDR2 is SVGAGI (reference sequence). The CDR3 is 16 amino acids. Trimming took 2 bases from V and 4 from J; bases not matched to a gene: 7. The CDR3 loop reads CASSYGQRGGRETQYF. The CDR3 DNA is TGTGCCAGCAGTTACGGCCAGCGGGGGGGCCGAGAGACCCAGTACTTC.

The chain carries TRBV23-1 and TRBJ1-1, with D unclear. TRBV23-1 is an ORF; its function is uncertain. The ends were cut back, 2 bases at V and 0 bases at J, with 19 bases in the middle. The CDR3 is 18 residues long. CDR3 nucleotides: TGCGCCAGCAGTCAAGTGGAGAGGGCGAGGGTAATGAACACTGAAGCTTTCTTT. Translating it yields CASSQVERARVMNTEAFF.

The chain links TRBV7-3 to TRBJ1-1; perhaps TRBD1 as D (5 bases). This CDR3 contains 14 residues. Trimming stripped 1 base from V and 4 bases from J, with 10 bases between. The V gene's germline CDR1 is SGHTA and CDR2 FQGTGA. This CDR3 is CASSLIGVGTEAFF. The CDR3 DNA reads as TGTGCCAGCAGCTTAATAGGGGTGGGCACTGAAGCTTTCTTT.

V gene TRBV28 combines with J gene TRBJ1-6, with TRBD1 matching over 9 bases. Unmatched junction bases numbered 9, after V lost 3 bases and J lost 9 bases. Per the germline V gene, CDR1 is MDHEN and CDR2 is SYDVKM. The CDR3 extends over 16 amino acids. CDR3 nucleotides: TGTGCCAGCAGTTTGGGGACAGGGTTCTACACTTCACCCCTCCACTTT. Protein: CASSLGTGFYTSPLHF.